This is a list of T cell receptor beta chains from one sample in a study of radiation and T cells in renal cell carcinoma. Measured with immunoSEQ multiplex PCR; TCRdb has only the in-frame clones, and not every one. The sample has about 150,000 clones, around nine tenths seen once. The specimen was blood, collected from a patient whose treatment included radiotherapy and nephrectomy. These receptors came from a woman between 45 and 65 years old with renal cell carcinoma. Both conserved end residues are part of each CDR3. A D gene is named only where the DNA matches it firmly. A clone size is listed for some rows: how often the clone was seen (once, few, many), or a class if it is expanded.

d_gene | abundance | j_gene | v_gene | CDR3nt | CDR3aa
TRBD1 | . | TRBJ2-5 | TRBV19 | TGTGCCAGTAGTATAAGCCCGGGACAGGGGCAAGAGACCCAGTACTTC | CASSISPGQGQETQYF
. | . | TRBJ2-5 | TRBV14 | TGTGCCAGCAGCCACGGAGAGACCCAGTACTTC | CASSHGETQYF
. | . | TRBJ2-7 | TRBV7-9 | TGTGCCAGCAGCCATGGGGGCAGGGAGGGCGAGCAGTACTTC | CASSHGGREGEQYF
. | . | TRBJ2-7 | TRBV7-9 | TGTGCCAGCAGCTCTACAGGTTACGAGCAGTACTTC | CASSSTGYEQYF
. | . | TRBJ2-1 | TRBV7-2 | TGTGCCAGCAGCTCTAGAGGAGGGGGCACCTACAATGAGCAGTTCTTC | CASSSRGGGTYNEQFF
TRBD1 | . | TRBJ1-5 | TRBV10-1 | TGCGCCAGCAGACAGGGGGCCGACCAGCCCCAGCATTTT | CASRQGADQPQHF
. | . | TRBJ1-1 | TRBV7-2 | TGTGCCAGCAGCTTATTGGCAGTCAACACTGAAGCTTTCTTT | CASSLLAVNTEAFF
. | few | TRBJ1-1 | TRBV19 | TGTGCCAGTAGCCAGGGTCAAGGAACTGAAGCTTTCTTT | CASSQGQGTEAFF
. | . | TRBJ1-3 | TRBV6-5 | TGTGCCAGCAGTTACTCAGATGGGGGAAACACCATATATTTT | CASSYSDGGNTIYF
. | . | TRBJ2-5 | TRBV25-1 | TGTGCCAGCAGTGAATTCTTTCGGAGAGAGGAGACCCAGTACTTC | CASSEFFRREETQYF
TRBD2 | . | TRBJ2-1 | TRBV7-3 | TGTGCCAGCAGCTTCGGGACTAGCAACTACAATGAGCAGTTCTTC | CASSFGTSNYNEQFF
. | . | TRBJ2-1 | TRBV11-2 | TGTGCCAGCAGCAAGTCAGGGTCATACAATGAGCAGTTCTTC | CASSKSGSYNEQFF
TRBD2 | . | TRBJ2-4 | TRBV4-2 | TGTGCCAGCAGCCAAGGGGACGGGGGGGCACCCAAAAACATTCAGTACTTC | CASSQGDGGAPKNIQYF
. | . | TRBJ2-3 | TRBV18 | TGTGCCAGCTCACTAATGTCGCCGGCTAGCACAGATACGCAGTATTTT | CASSLMSPASTDTQYF
TRBD1 | . | TRBJ2-1 | TRBV10-3 | TGTGCCATCAGCGCCCGGGACAGTAATGAGCAGTTCTTC | CAISARDSNEQFF
. | . | TRBJ1-2 | TRBV5-4 | TGTGCCAGCAGCTTGTGGGGCCTTGGGACCGGCTACACCTTC | CASSLWGLGTGYTF
. | . | TRBJ1-4 | TRBV19 | TGTGCCAGTAGTATTCGGGGGTCTAATGAAAAACTGTTTTTT | CASSIRGSNEKLFF
. | . | TRBJ1-2 | TRBV18 | TGTGCCAGCTCACCACCGGAGGGGAACTATGGCTACACCTTC | CASSPPEGNYGYTF
TRBD1 | . | TRBJ1-4 | TRBV5-1 | TGCGCCAGCAGTTTATCGACAGGGCATAATGAAAAACTGTTTTTT | CASSLSTGHNEKLFF
. | . | TRBJ2-7 | TRBV6-1 | TGTGCCAGCAGTGATAATGGGGGGGCTTCCGAGCAGTACTTC | CASSDNGGASEQYF
. | once | TRBJ2-1 | TRBV25-1 | TGTGCCAGCAGTGGAGACATCAACAATGAGCAGTTCTTC | CASSGDINNEQFF
TRBD1 | . | TRBJ1-4 | TRBV5-6 | TGTGCCAGCAGCTTGGCAAGGACAGGGGTGAGGAAACTGTTTTTT | CASSLARTGVRKLFF
. | . | TRBJ1-4 | TRBV9 | TGTGCCAGCAGCCAAGGGCCGACTAATGAAAAACTGTTTTTT | CASSQGPTNEKLFF
. | once | TRBJ1-1 | TRBV7-9 | TGTGCCAGCAGTTTCGTGGGGGTTAGACAGCGTGGAAACACTGAAGCTTTCTTT | CASSFVGVRQRGNTEAFF
. | few | TRBJ1-6 | TRBV6-5 | TGTGCCAGCAGCTATGACAGTAATTCACCCCTCCACTTT | CASSYDSNSPLHF
TRBD1 | once | TRBJ1-4 | TRBV5-1 | TGCGCCAGCAGCCCGGGACAGGGGGCGGTAACTAATGAAAAACTGTTTTTT | CASSPGQGAVTNEKLFF
. | . | TRBJ1-5 | TRBV9 | TGTGCCAGCAGCCTCAGACCTGATCAGCCCCAGCATTTT | CASSLRPDQPQHF
. | . | TRBJ1-5 | TRBV6-6 | TGTGCCAGCAGTCAGAGGCCCCAGCATTTT | CASSQRPQHF
. | . | TRBJ1-3 | TRBV5-4 | TGTGCCAGCACCCTACGGGGGGATGGAAACACCATATATTTT | CASTLRGDGNTIYF
. | . | TRBJ2-1 | TRBV4-3 | TGCGCCAGCAGCCAAGCCTTGGGGGTCAGCTCCTACAATGAGCAGTTCTTC | CASSQALGVSSYNEQFF
. | once | TRBJ2-2 | TRBV18 | TGTGCCAGCTCACCTGGGACAAACACCGGGGAGCTGTTTTTT | CASSPGTNTGELFF
. | . | TRBJ2-7 | TRBV15 | TGTGCCACCAGCAGAGCGCCCAACGAGGCCTCCGAGCAGTACTTC | CATSRAPNEASEQYF
. | . | TRBJ1-5 | TRBV7-9 | TGTGCCAGCAGCTTAGCGGGGGGGGGCAGCAATCAGCCCCAGCATTTT | CASSLAGGGSNQPQHF
TRBD1 | . | TRBJ1-1 | TRBV10-2 | TGCGCCAGCCAAAATTTACAGGGGGGCGTCGGTGAAGCTTTCTTT | CASQNLQGGVGEAFF
TRBD1 | . | TRBJ1-1 | TRBV9 | TGTGCCAGCAGCGCGTACAGGGGGAGGACTGAAGCTTTCTTT | CASSAYRGRTEAFF
TRBD1 | . | TRBJ2-4 | TRBV5-1 | TGCGCCAGCAGCTTGGAGGCAGGGGGAAAAAACATTCAGTACTTC | CASSLEAGGKNIQYF
. | . | TRBJ2-1 | TRBV7-9 | TGTGCCAGCAGCTACGGACAGTACAATGAGCAGTTCTTC | CASSYGQYNEQFF
. | . | TRBJ1-2 | TRBV7-2 | TGTGCCAGCAGCTTTTCGGGGGCGCGGAAGGATAACTATGGCTACACCTTC | CASSFSGARKDNYGYTF
. | . | TRBJ1-1 | TRBV7-8 | TGTGCCAGCAGTCTTTCTTACACTGAAGCTTTCTTT | CASSLSYTEAFF
. | . | TRBJ1-1 | TRBV19 | TGTGCCAGTAGTATTATAGTCGGGACACGCATGAACACTGAAGCTTTCTTT | CASSIIVGTRMNTEAFF
TRBD2 | . | TRBJ2-5 | TRBV7-8 | TGTGCCAGCAGCTCTAGCGGGGGGCCCCAGTACTTC | CASSSSGGPQYF
. | . | TRBJ1-5 | TRBV30 | TGTGCCTGGAGTTCTGGGGCCCATCAGCCCCAGCATTTT | CAWSSGAHQPQHF
. | . | TRBJ1-5 | TRBV19 | TGTGCCAGTAGTTTGAGGGTAAGCAATCAGCCCCAGCATTTT | CASSLRVSNQPQHF
. | . | TRBJ1-2 | TRBV4-1 | TGCGCCAGCAGCCAAGTGGGGGGTAACTATGGCTACACCTTC | CASSQVGGNYGYTF
. | . | TRBJ2-2 | TRBV9 | TGTGCCAGCACCTGGGGGGCGGGGGCGAACACCGGGGAGCTGTTTTTT | CASTWGAGANTGELFF
TRBD1 | . | TRBJ1-6 | TRBV5-4 | TGTGCCAGCAGCTTACAGGGGTTAAATTCACCCCTCCACTTT | CASSLQGLNSPLHF
TRBD2 | once | TRBJ2-1 | TRBV19 | TGTGCCAGTAGGGGACTAGCGGGGAACAATGAGCAGTTCTTC | CASRGLAGNNEQFF
TRBD1 | . | TRBJ1-2 | TRBV4-3 | TGCGCCAGCAGCCAAGATGAGCAGGACAGGGAATATGGCTACACCTTC | CASSQDEQDREYGYTF
. | . | TRBJ2-7 | TRBV29-1 | TGCAGCGTGCAAGGGGGTTCAAGTTCCTACGAGCAGTACTTC | CSVQGGSSSYEQYF
. | once | TRBJ1-2 | TRBV15 | TGTGCCACCAGCAGAGGCGACGGGAACTATGGCTACACCTTC | CATSRGDGNYGYTF